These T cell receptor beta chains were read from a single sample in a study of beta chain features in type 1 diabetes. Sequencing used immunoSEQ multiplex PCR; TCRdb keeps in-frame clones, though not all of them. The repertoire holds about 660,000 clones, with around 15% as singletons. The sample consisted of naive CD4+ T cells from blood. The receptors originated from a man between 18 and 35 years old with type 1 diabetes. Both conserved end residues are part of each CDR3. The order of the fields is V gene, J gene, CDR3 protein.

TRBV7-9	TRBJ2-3	CASSRPYLTDTQYF
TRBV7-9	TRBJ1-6	CASSLAGTGRNSPLHF
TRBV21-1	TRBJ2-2	CASSKICRSATGELFF
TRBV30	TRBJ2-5	CAWSAGTSGGGTQYF
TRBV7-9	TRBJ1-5	CASSLVPLTGGRGPQHF
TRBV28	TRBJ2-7	CASSSGPYEQYF
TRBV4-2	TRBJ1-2	CASSHRAGQGGGYTF
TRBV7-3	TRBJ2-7	CASSAGTSYEQYF
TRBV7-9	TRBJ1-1	CASSLRQAMNTEAFF
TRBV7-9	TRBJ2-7	CASSLGQGLAYEQYF
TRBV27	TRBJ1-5	CASSPPTGLGNQPQHF
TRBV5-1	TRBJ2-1	CASSLDRSYNEQFF
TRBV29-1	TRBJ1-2	CSVAPRQVPSNYGYTF
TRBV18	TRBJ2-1	CASSPPLVAGNEQFF
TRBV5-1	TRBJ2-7	CASSFGGGSSYEQYF
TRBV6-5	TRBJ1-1	CASGQGPNTEAFF
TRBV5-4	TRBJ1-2	CASSREQGLGDYGYTF
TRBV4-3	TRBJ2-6	CASSRGGQGISGANVLTF
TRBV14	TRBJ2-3	CASSQRRGAHGTDTQYF
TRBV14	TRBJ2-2	CASRDRMNTGELFF
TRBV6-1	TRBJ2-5	CASSGGQGETQYF
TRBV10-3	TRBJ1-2	CAILSEGLYGYTF
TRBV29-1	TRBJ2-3	CSVGALAGLTDTQYF
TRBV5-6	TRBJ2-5	CASSSAVQETQYF
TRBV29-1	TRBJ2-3	CSVIGQGLTDTQYF
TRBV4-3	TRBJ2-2	CASSQALTVTGELFF
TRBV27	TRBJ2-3	CATGDRWATDTQYF
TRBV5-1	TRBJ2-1	CASSFQGSALDEQFF
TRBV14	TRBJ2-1	CASSLSPLGQFF
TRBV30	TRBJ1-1	CAWSTGQGGPEAFF
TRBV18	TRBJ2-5	CASSLAGSRETQYF
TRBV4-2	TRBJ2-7	CASSQEFRGNEQYF
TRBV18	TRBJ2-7	CASSPETGVDEQYF
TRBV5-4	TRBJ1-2	CASRPDASSLYGYTF
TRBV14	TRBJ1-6	CASSQGPLMTWGSSYNSPLHF
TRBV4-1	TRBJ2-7	CASSSPWEQYF
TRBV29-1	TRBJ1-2	CSVRGQTNYGYTF
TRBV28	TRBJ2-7	CASVGTLPSYEQYF
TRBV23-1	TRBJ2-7	CASSQSLDRAYEQYF
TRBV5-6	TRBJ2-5	CASSFGTTPKETQYF
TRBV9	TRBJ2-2	CASSVGPRDTGELFF
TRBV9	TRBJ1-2	CASSVPANYGYTF
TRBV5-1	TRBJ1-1	CASSVSLNTEAFF
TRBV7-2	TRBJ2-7	CASTYQSTGVGEQYF
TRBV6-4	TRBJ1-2	CASSETWTGSSGYTF
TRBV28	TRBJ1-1	CASSLAREAFF
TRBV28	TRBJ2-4	CASSFQGIAKNIQYF
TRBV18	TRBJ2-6	CASSPPVSGANVLTF
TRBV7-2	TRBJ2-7	CASSSGQGAWEQYF
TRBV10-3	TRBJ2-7	CAIRITQTYEQYF
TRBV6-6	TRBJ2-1	CETAPSPVGNEQFF
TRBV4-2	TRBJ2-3	CASSQPLGTDTQYF
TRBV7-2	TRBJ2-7	CASSFTFLREQYF
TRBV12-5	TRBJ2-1	CASGRDRGDEQFF
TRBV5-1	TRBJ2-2	CASSFSGEETGELFF